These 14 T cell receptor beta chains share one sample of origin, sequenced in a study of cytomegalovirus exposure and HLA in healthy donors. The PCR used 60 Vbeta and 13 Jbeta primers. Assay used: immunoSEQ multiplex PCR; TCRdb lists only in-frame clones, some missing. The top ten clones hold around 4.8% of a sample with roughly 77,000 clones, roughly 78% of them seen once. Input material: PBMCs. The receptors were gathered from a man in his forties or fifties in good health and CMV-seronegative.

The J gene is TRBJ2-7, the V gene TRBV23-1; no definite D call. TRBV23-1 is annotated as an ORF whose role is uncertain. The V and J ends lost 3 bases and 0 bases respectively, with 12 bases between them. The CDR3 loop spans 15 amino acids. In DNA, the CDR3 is TGCGCCAGCAGTCACCACACCCCCGACTCCTACGAGCAGTACTTC. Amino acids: CASSHHTPDSYEQYF.

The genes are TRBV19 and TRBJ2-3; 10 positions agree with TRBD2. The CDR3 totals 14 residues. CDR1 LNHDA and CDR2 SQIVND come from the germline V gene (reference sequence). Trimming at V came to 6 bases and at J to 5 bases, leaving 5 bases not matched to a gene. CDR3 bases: TGTGCCAGTAGCGTAGCGGGAGGTAGAGATACGCAGTATTTT. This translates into CASSVAGGRDTQYF.

The CDR3 coding sequence is TGTGCCAGCAATCGACAGGGACCGAACACTGAAGCTTTCTTT. Its translation is CASNRQGPNTEAFF. This sequence joins TRBV6-5 and TRBJ1-1; 7 nucleotides align to TRBD1. The CDR3 is 14 residues long. V was pared by 7 bases and J by 1 base, with 6 bases of the junction left unmatched. Germline CDR1 is MNHEY and CDR2 is SVGAGI.

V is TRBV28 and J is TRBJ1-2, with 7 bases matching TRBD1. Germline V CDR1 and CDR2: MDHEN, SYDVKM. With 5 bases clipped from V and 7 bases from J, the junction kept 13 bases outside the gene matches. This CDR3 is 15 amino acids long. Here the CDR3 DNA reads TGTGCCAGCAGTCCACCGAGGACAGGCAGAAGTGGCTACACCTTC. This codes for CASSPPRTGRSGYTF.

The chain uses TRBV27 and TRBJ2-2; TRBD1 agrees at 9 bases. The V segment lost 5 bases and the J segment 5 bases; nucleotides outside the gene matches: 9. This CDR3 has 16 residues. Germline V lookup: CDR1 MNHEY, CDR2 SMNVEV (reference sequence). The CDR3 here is CASSPGTGSRTGELFF. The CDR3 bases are TGTGCCAGCAGTCCGGGGACAGGGTCAAGGACCGGGGAGCTGTTTTTT.

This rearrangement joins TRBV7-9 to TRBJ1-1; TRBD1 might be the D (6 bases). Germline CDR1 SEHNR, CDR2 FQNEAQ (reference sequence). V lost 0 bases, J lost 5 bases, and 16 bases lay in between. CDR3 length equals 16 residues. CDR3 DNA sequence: TGTGCCAGCAGCTTAGCTCTACAGGGATATGGGACTGAAGCTTTCTTT. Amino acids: CASSLALQGYGTEAFF.

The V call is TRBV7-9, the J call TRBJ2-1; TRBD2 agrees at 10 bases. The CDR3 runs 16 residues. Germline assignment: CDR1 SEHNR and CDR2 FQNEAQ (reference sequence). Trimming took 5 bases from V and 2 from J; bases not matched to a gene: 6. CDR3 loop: CASSTSSGRTYNEQFF. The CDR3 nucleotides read TGTGCCAGCAGCACCTCTAGCGGGAGAACCTACAATGAGCAGTTCTTC.

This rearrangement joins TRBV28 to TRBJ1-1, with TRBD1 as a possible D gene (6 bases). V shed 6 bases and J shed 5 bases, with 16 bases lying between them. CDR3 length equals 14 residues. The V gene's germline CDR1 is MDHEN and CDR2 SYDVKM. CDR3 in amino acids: CASSNRAEKTEAFF. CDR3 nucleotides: TGTGCCAGCAGCAACAGGGCCGAGAAAACTGAAGCTTTCTTT.

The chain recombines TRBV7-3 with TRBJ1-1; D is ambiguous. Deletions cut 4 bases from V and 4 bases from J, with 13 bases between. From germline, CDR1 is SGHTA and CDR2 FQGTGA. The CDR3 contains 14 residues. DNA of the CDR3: TGTGCCAGCAGCTCCCGGGGAGGGTTCACTGAAGCTTTCTTT. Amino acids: CASSSRGGFTEAFF.

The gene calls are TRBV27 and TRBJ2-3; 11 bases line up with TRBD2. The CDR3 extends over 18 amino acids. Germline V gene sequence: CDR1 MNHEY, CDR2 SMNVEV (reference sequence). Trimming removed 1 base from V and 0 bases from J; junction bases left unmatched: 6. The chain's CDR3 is CASSLLPWTSGSTDTQYF. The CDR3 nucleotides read TGTGCCAGCAGTTTATTGCCCTGGACTAGCGGGAGCACAGATACGCAGTATTTT.

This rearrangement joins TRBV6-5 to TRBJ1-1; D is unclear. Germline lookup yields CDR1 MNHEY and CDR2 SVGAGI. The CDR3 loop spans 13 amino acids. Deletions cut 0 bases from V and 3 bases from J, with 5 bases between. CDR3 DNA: TGTGCCAGCAGTTACTCGCGGCACACTGAAGCTTTCTTT. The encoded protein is CASSYSRHTEAFF.

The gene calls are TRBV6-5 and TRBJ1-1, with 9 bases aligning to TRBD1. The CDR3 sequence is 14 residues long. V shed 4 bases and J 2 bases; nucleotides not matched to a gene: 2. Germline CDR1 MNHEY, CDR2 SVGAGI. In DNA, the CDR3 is TGTGCCAGCAGTTGGGACAGGGTAAACACTGAAGCTTTCTTT. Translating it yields CASSWDRVNTEAFF.

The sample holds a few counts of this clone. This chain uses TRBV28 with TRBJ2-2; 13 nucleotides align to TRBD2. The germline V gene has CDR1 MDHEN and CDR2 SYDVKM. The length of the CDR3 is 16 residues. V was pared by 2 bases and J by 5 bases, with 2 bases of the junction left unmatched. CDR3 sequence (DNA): TGTGCCAGCAGTTTAACGGGACTAGCGGGAACCGGGGAGCTGTTTTTT. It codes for CASSLTGLAGTGELFF.

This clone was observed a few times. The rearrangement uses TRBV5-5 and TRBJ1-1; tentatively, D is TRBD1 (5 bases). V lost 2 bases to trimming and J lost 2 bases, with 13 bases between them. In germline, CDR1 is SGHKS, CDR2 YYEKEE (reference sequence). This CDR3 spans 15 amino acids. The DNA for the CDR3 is TGTGCCAGCAGCTTATCGACAGACAAAAACACTGAAGCTTTCTTT. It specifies CASSLSTDKNTEAFF.